This T cell receptor beta chain was captured by sequencing in a study of OX40 agonist ivuxolimab in advanced cancers. Study-level background: Partial responses occurred in three patients (one hepatocellular carcinoma, two cutaneous melanoma).

The CDR3 runs 18 residues. CDR1 is SGHTS and CDR2 is YDEGEE in the germline V gene. J gave up 0 bases and V 0 bases, and 6 bases lay outside the gene matches. General observations from the study: Expanded clones were, on average, more numerous in CD8+ T cells than in CD4+.

A note on this clone: Its antigen is undetermined.

Some clones are missing from TCRdb's copy, which holds only in-frame ones; the method was immunoSEQ multiplex PCR. The sample records about 94,000 clones, 80% to 90% being singletons. V and J are TRBV5-8 and TRBJ2-3, with TRBD2 matching 11 bases. This sequence was found in an adult with an advanced solid tumor such as melanoma, head and neck, liver or kidney cancer. The source material was CD4+ or CD8+ T cells sorted from blood, sampled in a trial of the OX40 agonist ivuxolimab. Written as DNA, the CDR3 is TGTGCCAGCAGCTTGGTAGTAGCGGGGGGGCGCAGCACAGATACGCAGTATTTT. Amino acids: CASSLVVAGGRSTDTQYF. Complete variable domain (other parts from reference TRBV5-8 and TRBJ2-3): EAGVTQSPTHLIKTRGQQATLRCSPISGHTSVYWYQQALGLGLQFLLWYDEGEERNRGNFPPRFSGRQFPNYSSELNVNALELEDSALYLCASSLVVAGGRSTDTQYFGPGTRLTVL.